This record covers a single T cell receptor (beta chain). Its antigen is currently unknown. The entry originates in a study of blood T cells in healthy people across ages. Trimming pared 5 bases from V and 4 bases from J, leaving 33 bases between. Germline CDR1 and CDR2: MNHEY and SMNVEV (reference sequence). The CDR3 consists of 20 residues. It was with a sample-barcoded 5' primer and a J-beta primer mix that a second PCR of roughly 6 to 12 cycles was run. TCRdb used MiXCR to reprocess the 5' RACE reads, holding one entry per CDR3 protein. The data show about 1.4 million distinct CDR3 sequences, around 59% seen once. Study findings and constraints: Observed TCR beta diversity per million T cells went down as age went up. This fall followed a roughly linear course with age.

The sequenced sample was blood. This clonotype was obtained from a man younger than 30 in good health. V and J are TRBV27 and TRBJ2-7; a weak D match, TRBD2 (6 bases). CDR3 region: CASSPTTSPRRSSSIYEQYF. The CDR3 nucleotides are TGTGCCAGCAGTCCCACGACTAGTCCACGACGATCCTCTTCGATTTACGAGCAGTACTTC.